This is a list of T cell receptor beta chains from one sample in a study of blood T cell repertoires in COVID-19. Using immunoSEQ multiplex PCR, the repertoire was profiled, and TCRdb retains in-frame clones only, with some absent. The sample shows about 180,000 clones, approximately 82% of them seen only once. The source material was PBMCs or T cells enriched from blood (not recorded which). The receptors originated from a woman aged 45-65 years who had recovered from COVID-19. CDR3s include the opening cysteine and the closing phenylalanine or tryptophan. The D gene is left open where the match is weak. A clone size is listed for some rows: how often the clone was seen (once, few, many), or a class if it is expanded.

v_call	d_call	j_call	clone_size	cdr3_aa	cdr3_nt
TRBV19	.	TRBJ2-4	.	CASSLQGLAKNIQYF	TGTGCCAGTAGTCTCCAGGGGTTAGCCAAAAACATTCAGTACTTC
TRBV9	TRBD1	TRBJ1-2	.	CASSADRNYGYTF	TGTGCCAGCAGCGCGGACAGGAACTATGGCTACACCTTC
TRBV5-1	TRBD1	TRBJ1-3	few	CASSLGTGGGNTIYF	TGCGCCAGCAGCCTCGGGACAGGGGGCGGAAACACCATATATTTT
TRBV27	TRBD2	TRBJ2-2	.	CASSPRGLADTGELFF	TGTGCCAGCAGTCCTAGGGGACTAGCGGACACCGGGGAGCTGTTTTTT
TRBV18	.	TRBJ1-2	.	CASSPLGGAGYTF	TGTGCCAGCTCACCACTCGGGGGGGCTGGCTACACCTTC
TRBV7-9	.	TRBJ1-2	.	CASSLYQGYGYTF	TGTGCCAGCAGCTTGTACCAGGGGTATGGCTACACCTTC
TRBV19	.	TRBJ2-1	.	CASSFRTGGNEQFF	TGTGCCAGTAGTTTCCGAACAGGCGGCAATGAGCAGTTCTTC
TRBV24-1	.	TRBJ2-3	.	CATSDFTSTDTQYF	TGTGCCACCAGTGATTTTACTAGCACAGATACGCAGTATTTT
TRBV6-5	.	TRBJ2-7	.	CASGRPGTYEQYF	TGTGCCAGCGGCCGACCGGGAACCTACGAGCAGTACTTC
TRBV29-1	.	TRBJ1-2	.	CSVTIPTGANYGYTF	TGCAGCGTCACTATACCGACGGGAGCTAACTATGGCTACACCTTC
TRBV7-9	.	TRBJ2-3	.	CASSRGRPGQGTDTQYF	TGTGCCAGCAGCCGCGGAAGGCCGGGGCAGGGGACAGATACGCAGTATTTT
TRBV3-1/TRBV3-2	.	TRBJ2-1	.	CASSQAMRREQFF	TGTGCCAGCAGCCAAGCAATGAGGCGTGAGCAGTTCTTC
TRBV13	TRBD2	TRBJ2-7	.	CASSLGLGGIEQYF	TGTGCCAGCAGCTTGGGACTAGGAGGTATCGAGCAGTACTTC
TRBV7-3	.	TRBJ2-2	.	CASSPSSGELFF	TGTGCCAGCAGCCCCTCCTCCGGGGAGCTGTTTTTT
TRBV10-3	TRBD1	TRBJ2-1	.	CAVLDRERNEQFF	TGTGCCGTCCTCGACAGGGAGCGCAATGAGCAGTTCTTC
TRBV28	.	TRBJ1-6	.	CASSFGGVWGSPLHF	TGTGCCAGCAGTTTCGGCGGGGTCTGGGGATCACCCCTCCACTTT
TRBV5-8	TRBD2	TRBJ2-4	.	CASSLVYLAGGGDIQYF	TGTGCCAGCAGCTTGGTATATCTAGCGGGAGGTGGGGACATTCAGTACTTC
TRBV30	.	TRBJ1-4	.	CAWSVGGSNEKLFF	TGTGCCTGGAGTGTAGGTGGGAGTAATGAAAAACTGTTTTTT
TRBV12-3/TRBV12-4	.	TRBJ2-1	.	CASSPQIDNEQFF	TGTGCCAGCAGCCCTCAAATAGACAATGAGCAGTTCTTC
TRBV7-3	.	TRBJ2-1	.	CASSSLAYKRGEQFF	TGTGCCAGCAGCTCCCTCGCTTATAAACGGGGTGAGCAGTTCTTC
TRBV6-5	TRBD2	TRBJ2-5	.	CASSYSPATSAKTQYF	TGTGCCAGCAGTTACTCCCCAGCGACTAGCGCCAAGACCCAGTACTTC
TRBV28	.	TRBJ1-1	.	CASTPGGRTEAFF	TGTGCCAGCACCCCCGGAGGGAGGACTGAAGCTTTCTTT
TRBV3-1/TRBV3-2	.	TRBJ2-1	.	CASSQGASPYNEQFF	TGTGCCAGCAGCCAAGGGGCTAGCCCTTACAATGAGCAGTTCTTC
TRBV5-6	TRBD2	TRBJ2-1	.	CASSLAGGSRDYNEQFF	TGTGCCAGCAGCTTGGCTGGCGGGAGTAGGGACTACAATGAGCAGTTCTTC
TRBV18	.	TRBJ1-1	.	CASSPGSLSAEAFF	TGTGCCAGCTCACCGGGTAGCTTATCGGCCGAAGCTTTCTTT
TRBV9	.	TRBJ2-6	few	CASSVATGFGAGANVLTF	TGTGCCAGCAGCGTAGCTACGGGGTTTGGGGCTGGGGCCAACGTCCTGACTTTC
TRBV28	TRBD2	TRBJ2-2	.	CASTTPGLYTGELFF	TGTGCCAGCACAACCCCGGGACTATACACCGGGGAGCTGTTTTTT
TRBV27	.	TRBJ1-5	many	CASSFLPTGESNQPQHF	TGTGCCAGCAGTTTTCTCCCGACAGGTGAAAGCAATCAGCCCCAGCATTTT
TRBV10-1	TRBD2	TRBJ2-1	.	CASSTGTSGYNEQFF	TGCGCCAGCAGTACCGGGACTAGCGGTTACAATGAGCAGTTCTTC
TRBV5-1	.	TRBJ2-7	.	CASSLEERRVVEQYF	TGCGCCAGCAGCTTGGAGGAGCGGAGGGTGGTCGAGCAGTACTTC